This T cell receptor (beta chain) is from a study of response to subunit inactivated influenza vaccine. Study results and limitations: Few new T cells, the authors suggested, are recruited by each seasonal influenza vaccination.

A single record per CDR3 protein comes from TCRdb applying MiXCR to the RT-PCR reads. The data contain around 190,000 distinct CDR3 sequences, roughly an eighth of them seen just once; the ten biggest clones take up approximately 24%. Turning to this clonotype: No antigen is known for it.

Sequenced material: CD8+ T cells sorted from PBMCs, taken 5 days after vaccination. This receptor was taken from a man aged 45-65 years who received an inactivated influenza vaccine.

This chain's CDR3 is CASSQDWTSIETQYF. As DNA, the CDR3 is TGCGCCAGCAGCCAAGATTGGACGTCGATAGAGACCCAGTACTTC. The chain recombines TRBV4-3 with TRBJ2-5, with unresolved D. V shed 0 bases and J shed 4 bases, with 12 bases lying between them. CDR3 length: 15 amino acids. Looked up from germline, CDR1 is LGHNA and CDR2 is YSLEER.